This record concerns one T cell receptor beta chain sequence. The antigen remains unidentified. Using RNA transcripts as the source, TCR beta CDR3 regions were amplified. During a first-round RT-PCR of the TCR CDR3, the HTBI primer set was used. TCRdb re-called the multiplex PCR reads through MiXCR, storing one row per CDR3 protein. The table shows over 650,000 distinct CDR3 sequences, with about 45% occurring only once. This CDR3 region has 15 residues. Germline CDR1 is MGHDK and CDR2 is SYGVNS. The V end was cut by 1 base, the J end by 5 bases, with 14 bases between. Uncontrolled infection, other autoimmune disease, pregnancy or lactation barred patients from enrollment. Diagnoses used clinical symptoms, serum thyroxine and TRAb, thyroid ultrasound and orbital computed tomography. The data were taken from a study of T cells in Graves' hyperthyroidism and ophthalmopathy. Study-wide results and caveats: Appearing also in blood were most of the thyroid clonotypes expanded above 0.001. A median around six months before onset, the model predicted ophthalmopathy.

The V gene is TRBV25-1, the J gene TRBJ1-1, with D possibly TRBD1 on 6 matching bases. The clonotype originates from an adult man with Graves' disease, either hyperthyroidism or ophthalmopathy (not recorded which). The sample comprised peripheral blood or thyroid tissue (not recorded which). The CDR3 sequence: CASSEFKGERTEAFF. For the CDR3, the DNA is TGTGCCAGCAGTGAATTCAAGGGGGAGAGAACTGAAGCTTTCTTT.